A single sample gave rise to the 32 T cell receptor beta chains below, sequenced in a study of control samples from healthy donors and cancer patients. The assay was immunoSEQ multiplex PCR, and TCRdb's table has in-frame clones only and misses some. The sample gives 260,000 or so clones, 82% of which show up once; about 14% is in the top ten. Sequenced input: PBMCs. These receptors were taken from a woman aged 55-69 years with lung cancer.

The rearrangement joins TRBV9 to TRBJ2-5; TRBD1 aligns across 8 bases. Germline loops: CDR1 SGDLS, CDR2 YYNGEE. CDR3 length equals 14 residues. Losses at the gene ends were 3 bases for V and 2 bases for J; bases not matched to a gene: 3. CDR3 DNA: TGTGCCAGCAGCGGGGGACAGGATCAAGAGACCCAGTACTTC. Amino acids: CASSGGQDQETQYF.

The gene calls are TRBV7-9 and TRBJ2-2; no clear D. Germline V gene data show CDR1 as SEHNR and CDR2 as FQNEAQ (reference sequence). This CDR3 is built from 15 residues. V lost 2 bases and J 0 bases, leaving 7 bases between the germline ends. CDR3 in DNA: TGTGCCAGCAGCTTAAAGGTTGCGAACACCGGGGAGCTGTTTTTT. It translates to CASSLKVANTGELFF.

The V and J genes are TRBV30 and TRBJ1-1; 8 bases are a match to TRBD1. Germline assignment: CDR1 GTSNPN and CDR2 SVGIG (reference sequence). The V segment lost 3 bases and the J segment 1 base; nucleotides outside the gene matches: 7. The CDR3 contains 15 residues. CDR3 sequence: CAWRGQALGNTEAFF. CDR3 bases: TGTGCCTGGAGGGGACAGGCATTAGGGAACACTGAAGCTTTCTTT.

The chain combines TRBV11-3 with TRBJ1-3; D is undetermined. This CDR3 comprises 15 residues. V gave up 2 bases and J gave up 0 bases, with 8 bases separating them. Germline V lookup: CDR1 SGHNT, CDR2 YENEEA. CDR3 region: CASSLLSGSGNTIYF. CDR3 nucleotides: TGTGCCAGCAGCTTACTTAGCGGCTCTGGAAACACCATATATTTT.

The chain combines TRBV19 with TRBJ2-6; 8 positions agree with TRBD2. This CDR3 contains 13 residues. Trimming took 4 bases from V and 12 from J; bases not matched to a gene: 5. CDR1 is LNHDA, CDR2 SQIVND, per germline (reference sequence). The CDR3 reads CASSTAGGVVLTF. CDR3 bases: TGTGCCAGTAGTACCGCGGGAGGAGTCGTCCTGACTTTC.

The J gene is TRBJ1-1, the V gene TRBV12-3 or TRBV12-4; possibly TRBD1 for D (5 bases). The CDR3 is 13 amino acids. Trimming removed 3 bases at V and 5 bases at J, with 10 bases between. The CDR3 coding sequence is TGTGCCAGCAGTTTTAGGGGAAGGACTGAAGCTTTCTTT. Amino acid sequence: CASSFRGRTEAFF.

The chain couples TRBV28 to TRBJ2-4; D call uncertain. Germline V gives CDR1 MDHEN, CDR2 SYDVKM. The CDR3 covers 12 residues. V was clipped by 6 bases and J by 11 bases, with 14 bases between them. CDR3 nucleotides: TGTGCCAGCAGCCGTGTTCGGCCTCTTCAGTACTTC. Translated, it gives CASSRVRPLQYF.

This rearrangement joins TRBV6-6 to TRBJ2-3; D is undetermined. Trimming took off 10 bases at V and 3 bases at J, with 20 bases between the two ends. Germline assignment: CDR1 MNHNY and CDR2 SVGAGI (reference sequence). The CDR3 runs to 15 residues. The chain's CDR3 is CATYDYTPVTDTQYF. CDR3 DNA sequence: TGTGCCACCTATGATTATACCCCAGTAACAGATACGCAGTATTTT.

The chain links TRBV3-1 (or the pseudogene TRBV3-2) to TRBJ2-6, with TRBD1 identical over 7 bases. With 2 bases clipped from V and 0 bases from J, the junction kept 10 bases outside the gene matches. Germline V gene data show CDR1 as LGHDT and CDR2 as YNNKEL (reference sequence). This CDR3 contains 19 residues. The CDR3 region has the DNA TGTGCCAGCAGCCAACGTCCGGGACAGAGTTACTCTGGGGCCAACGTCCTGACTTTC. Its protein is CASSQRPGQSYSGANVLTF.

V gene TRBV6-6 combines with J gene TRBJ2-7; possibly TRBD1 or TRBD2 for D (6 bases each). V dropped 5 bases and J dropped 5 bases, with 10 bases sitting between them. The CDR3 is 12 amino acids. Germline V lookup: CDR1 MNHNY, CDR2 SVGAGI (reference sequence). In DNA form, the CDR3 reads TGTGCCAGCAGTGGGGGGCGGAACGAGCAGTACTTC. This translates into CASSGGRNEQYF.

The CDR3 coding sequence is TGTGCCTGGAGCCACGGACAGGGACATCAGCCCCAGCATTTT. Translated, it gives CAWSHGQGHQPQHF. The J gene is TRBJ1-5, the V gene TRBV30; TRBD1 agrees at 8 bases. This CDR3 spans 14 amino acids. Germline V gives CDR1 GTSNPN, CDR2 SVGIG (reference sequence). With V trimmed by 3 bases and J by 5 bases, 6 bases remained unmatched.

The V call is TRBV12-3 or TRBV12-4, the J call TRBJ1-1; perhaps TRBD1 as D (6 bases). This CDR3 has 13 residues. Trimming stripped 7 bases from V and 11 bases from J, with 20 bases between. The CDR3 is CASTPGEGPAAFF. CDR3 DNA sequence: TGTGCCAGCACCCCAGGGGAAGGGCCGGCGGCTTTCTTT.

Details on this clone: At the DNA level, this CDR3 is encoded by other sequences in the same sample as well. The chain couples TRBV19 to TRBJ2-7; TRBD2 aligns across 8 bases. J gave up 3 bases and V 6 bases, and 13 bases lay outside the gene matches. The CDR3 length is 16 residues. Germline loops: CDR1 LNHDA, CDR2 SQIVND (reference sequence). The CDR3 reads CASRRRGRGALYEQYF. In nucleotides, the CDR3 is TGTGCCAGTAGGCGACGGGGGCGGGGGGCCCTCTACGAGCAGTACTTC.

This chain joins TRBV5-1 and TRBJ1-1; the D is unclear. Per the germline V gene, CDR1 is SGHRS and CDR2 is YFSETQ. The CDR3 sequence is 14 residues long. V was trimmed by 4 bases and J by 1 base, leaving 11 bases between them. DNA for the CDR3: TGCGCCAGCAGCCCCTCGTTGGGGAACACTGAAGCTTTCTTT. Translating it yields CASSPSLGNTEAFF.

This chain connects TRBV5-1 to TRBJ1-5, with D possibly TRBD1 on 6 matching bases. V lost 1 base and J lost 3, with 11 bases in between. This CDR3 has 15 amino acids. Germline values: CDR1 SGHRS, CDR2 YFSETQ. The CDR3, as DNA: TGCGCCAGCAGCTTGTGGGGGGCCTCCAATCAGCCCCAGCATTTT. It codes for CASSLWGASNQPQHF. The full variable domain, completed using reference TRBV5-1 and TRBJ1-5, is KAGVTQTPRYLIKTRGQQVTLSCSPISGHRSVSWYQQTPGQGLQFLFEYFSETQRNKGNFPGRFSGRQFSNSRSEMNVSTLELGDSALYLCASSLWGASNQPQHFGDGTRLSIL.

The chain links TRBV14 to TRBJ2-5; no clear D gene. V was trimmed by 4 bases and J by 5 bases, leaving 5 bases between them. CDR1 and CDR2 from the germline V gene are SGHDN and FVKESK. The CDR3 is 11 amino acids. The chain's CDR3 is CASSRSETQYF. The CDR3 bases are TGTGCCAGCAGCCGATCGGAGACCCAGTACTTC.

This chain links TRBV5-6 with TRBJ1-5, with D unclear. This CDR3 is 14 amino acids long. Trimming took 1 base from V and 10 from J, leaving 15 bases between them. CDR1 is SGHDT and CDR2 is YYEEEE in the germline V gene. The CDR3 DNA sequence: TGTGCCAGCAGCTTGACGATTGGCCTAGGCCCCCAGCATTTT. As protein: CASSLTIGLGPQHF.

The chain couples TRBV13 to TRBJ2-3; 9 bases fit TRBD1. J lost 5 bases, V lost 4 bases, and 10 bases had no gene match. The CDR3 is made up of 16 amino acids. Germline CDR1 is PRHDT and CDR2 is FYEKMQ (reference sequence). The CDR3 loop is CASSSLGGQGKDTQYF. CDR3 bases: TGTGCCAGCAGCTCCCTTGGGGGACAGGGCAAAGATACGCAGTATTTT.

This clone was observed once. V and J are TRBV5-6 and TRBJ2-1, with 7 bases identical to TRBD1. The CDR3 length is 14 residues. CDR1 is SGHDT, CDR2 YYEEEE, per germline. V lost 2 bases, J lost 2 bases, and 1 base stayed unmatched. In nucleotides, the CDR3 is TGTGCCAGCAGCTTTGGGACAGCCTACAATGAGCAGTTCTTC. It codes for CASSFGTAYNEQFF.

The chain links TRBV5-1 to TRBJ2-7; D is uncertain. The germline V gene encodes CDR1 SGHRS and CDR2 YFSETQ. The CDR3 is 12 residues long. The ends were cut back, 5 bases at V and 8 bases at J, with 14 bases in the middle. This chain's CDR3 is CASSQPGGQQYF. The CDR3 DNA sequence: TGCGCCAGCAGTCAGCCGGGCGGACAGCAGTACTTC.

This chain links TRBV28 with TRBJ2-7; D perhaps matches TRBD2 (6 bases). CDR3 length equals 12 residues. Looked up from germline, CDR1 is MDHEN and CDR2 is SYDVKM. With 5 bases removed from V and 6 bases from J, the gap between germline ends came to 11 bases. The CDR3 loop reads CASSLRDSEQYF. CDR3 bases: TGTGCCAGCAGTCTAAGGGACTCCGAGCAGTACTTC.

CDR3 residues: CASSLWIGLAGGGEETQYF. The CDR3 DNA is TGTGCCAGCAGCCTTTGGATAGGACTAGCGGGAGGTGGGGAAGAGACCCAGTACTTC. The V and J genes are TRBV3-1 (or the pseudogene TRBV3-2) and TRBJ2-5, with 14 positions matching TRBD2. In germline, CDR1 is LGHDT, CDR2 YNNKEL (reference sequence). Germline trimming cut 4 bases from V and 3 bases from J; bases unmatched to any gene: 13. The CDR3 is 19 residues long.

The chain carries TRBV5-1 and TRBJ2-3, with no clear D. Trimming cost V 4 bases and J 7 bases, with 13 bases left between them. Germline CDR1 and CDR2: SGHRS and YFSETQ. The CDR3 consists of 13 residues. The CDR3 spells CASSISTDNTQYF. CDR3 in DNA: TGCGCCAGCAGCATATCGACTGATAATACGCAGTATTTT.

The rearrangement uses TRBV28 and TRBJ1-1, with unresolved D. The ends were cut back, 5 bases at V and 1 base at J, with 11 bases in the middle. This CDR3 spans 14 amino acids. Germline CDR1 MDHEN, CDR2 SYDVKM. The CDR3 DNA reads TGTGCCAGCAGTCTCCGGCCAGGGAACACTGAAGCTTTCTTT. Its protein product is CASSLRPGNTEAFF.

The rearrangement links TRBV14 to TRBJ2-5; D is possibly TRBD2 (5 bases). CDR1 and CDR2 (germline): SGHDN, FVKESK. Trimming cost V 0 bases and J 7 bases, with 6 bases left between them. The CDR3 spans 12 residues. The CDR3 is CASSQDGGTQYF. CDR3 bases: TGTGCCAGCAGCCAAGATGGAGGGACCCAGTACTTC.

The rearrangement links TRBV5-1 to TRBJ1-2; no clear D gene. V was pared by 0 bases and J by 0 bases, with 9 bases between. Germline lookup yields CDR1 SGHRS and CDR2 YFSETQ. CDR3 length: 15 amino acids. The CDR3 DNA follows: TGCGCCAGCAGCTTGGAGCTGGGGACTAACTATGGCTACACCTTC. Protein: CASSLELGTNYGYTF.

CDR3 protein: CASSDLYRRLTGELFF. CDR3 bases: TGTGCCAGCTCAGATCTCTACAGGCGTCTCACCGGGGAGCTGTTTTTT. The rearrangement uses TRBV18 and TRBJ2-2; D may be TRBD1 (5 bases). Trimming left V 5 bases short and J 4 bases short, with 17 bases between. CDR1 and CDR2 (germline): KGHSH, LQKENI. This CDR3 region has 16 residues.

V gene TRBV6-4 combines with J gene TRBJ2-3; D unresolved. Germline CDR1 is MRHNA and CDR2 is SNTAGT. This CDR3 region has 16 residues. The V end lost 2 bases, the J end lost 0 bases, and 12 bases lay between the germline ends. The CDR3 spells CASSDGLGPSTDTQYF. The CDR3 coding sequence is TGTGCCAGCAGTGACGGGTTGGGCCCCAGCACAGATACGCAGTATTTT.

The chain couples TRBV5-1 to TRBJ2-1; TRBD2 matches at 10 bases. CDR1 and CDR2 (germline): SGHRS, YFSETQ. The CDR3 extends over 18 amino acids. V trimming: 7 bases; J trimming: 0 bases; junction bases outside the gene matches: 13. As DNA, the CDR3 is TGCGCCAGCGGAACCGGGACTAGCGTGCTGAGCTCCTACAATGAGCAGTTCTTC. It translates to CASGTGTSVLSSYNEQFF.

This clone was counted a single time. The rearrangement joins TRBV5-6 to TRBJ1-1; no reliable D call. The germline V gene has CDR1 SGHDT and CDR2 YYEEEE. This CDR3 contains 17 residues. The germline V and J ends were trimmed by 0 bases and 3 bases, with 18 bases remaining between them. Here the CDR3 DNA reads TGTGCCAGCAGCTTGGCTTTTATCAAGGGTATGGACACTGAAGCTTTCTTT. As protein: CASSLAFIKGMDTEAFF.

This chain joins TRBV27 and TRBJ2-5, with 8 bases identical to TRBD2. Germline V gene sequence: CDR1 MNHEY, CDR2 SMNVEV (reference sequence). Trimming took 9 bases from V and 1 from J; bases not matched to a gene: 7. The CDR3 contains 14 residues. CDR3 sequence (DNA): TGTGCCAGTGGGCGGGGGGTCTTCCAAGAGACCCAGTACTTC. Its protein is CASGRGVFQETQYF.

This chain joins TRBV5-5 and TRBJ1-2; D is unclear. The CDR3 is 15 residues long. V was cut by 4 bases and J by 5 bases, with 18 bases left in between. The germline V gene has CDR1 SGHKS and CDR2 YYEKEE (reference sequence). CDR3 nucleotide sequence: TGTGCCAGCAGCACGATGACGGGCAAAAGTTATGGCTACACCTTC. This encodes CASSTMTGKSYGYTF.